A single sample gave rise to the 19 T cell receptor beta chains below, sequenced in a study of OX40 agonist ivuxolimab in advanced cancers. TCRdb keeps only in-frame clones here, not all; method: immunoSEQ multiplex PCR. Of around 43,000 clones listed, roughly 90% are singletons. The sample here was CD4+ or CD8+ T cells sorted from blood, taken in a trial of the OX40 agonist ivuxolimab. The origin of the receptors is an adult with an advanced solid tumor such as melanoma, head and neck, liver or kidney cancer.

This clone is a singleton in its sample. V is TRBV29-1 and J is TRBJ2-3, with D hard to call. This CDR3 is built from 11 residues. Looked up from germline, CDR1 is SQVTM and CDR2 is ANQGSEA. V dropped 3 bases and J dropped 0 bases, with 1 base sitting between them. The CDR3 is CSVDSTDTQYF. The CDR3 nucleotides are TGCAGCGTTGACAGCACAGATACGCAGTATTTT.

The chain combines TRBV18 with TRBJ1-3, with TRBD1 matching over 10 bases. The CDR3 extends over 16 amino acids. V lost 6 bases and J lost 1; bases outside the gene matches: 6. Germline V gene data show CDR1 as KGHSH and CDR2 as LQKENI. The CDR3 DNA reads TGTGCCAGCTCGGAACGGACAGGGGGATCTGGAAACACCATATATTTT. This codes for CASSERTGGSGNTIYF.

The J gene is TRBJ2-7, the V gene TRBV6-1, with D tentatively TRBD1 (6 bases). CDR3 length: 15 amino acids. CDR1 MNHNS and CDR2 SASEGT come from the germline V gene. V lost 4 bases, J lost 5 bases, and 18 bases lay in between. CDR3 amino acids: CASSAMGAGFNEQYF. CDR3 nucleotides: TGTGCCAGCAGTGCAATGGGGGCGGGTTTCAACGAGCAGTACTTC.

This clone was recorded once. J is TRBJ2-1 and V is TRBV7-9; 9 nucleotides line up with TRBD2. Germline V CDR1 and CDR2: SEHNR, FQNEAQ (reference sequence). The trim removed 1 base at V and 4 bases at J, leaving 5 bases unmatched. The CDR3 extends over 16 amino acids. The CDR3 sequence: CASSLVGTSNYNEQFF. For the CDR3, the DNA is TGTGCCAGCAGCTTAGTTGGGACTAGCAATTACAATGAGCAGTTCTTC.

The chain combines TRBV7-9 with TRBJ1-1; no clear D. In germline, CDR1 is SEHNR, CDR2 FQNEAQ (reference sequence). This CDR3 has 12 amino acids. V was cut by 5 bases and J by 4 bases, with 8 bases left in between. Here the CDR3 DNA reads TGTGCCAGCAGCCTGGGGAGCACTGAAGCTTTCTTT. Translated: CASSLGSTEAFF.

This clone was counted a few times. V gene TRBV7-3 combines with J gene TRBJ2-1; TRBD2 agrees at 10 bases. Losses at the gene ends were 2 bases for V and 6 bases for J; bases not matched to a gene: 4. CDR1 is SGHTA, CDR2 FQGTGA, per germline. This CDR3 has 15 residues. CDR3 sequence: CASSLFTSGTNEQFF. CDR3 coding DNA: TGTGCCAGCAGCTTATTTACTAGCGGGACCAATGAGCAGTTCTTC.

The CDR3 spells CASTDSRETQYF. The CDR3 coding sequence is TGTGCCAGCACTGACTCTCGGGAGACCCAGTACTTC. The chain uses TRBV6-5 and TRBJ2-5; D ambiguous. Germline CDR1 MNHEY, CDR2 SVGAGI. The CDR3 loop spans 12 amino acids. V was shortened by 7 bases and J by 5 bases, with 11 bases between the two germline ends.

The sample holds a few counts of this clone. This chain connects TRBV5-6 to TRBJ1-1; no reliable D call. V dropped 3 bases and J dropped 0 bases, with 6 bases sitting between them. From germline, CDR1 is SGHDT and CDR2 YYEEEE. The CDR3 covers 13 residues. The CDR3 sequence: CASSYEMNTEAFF. Written as DNA, the CDR3 is TGTGCCAGCAGCTATGAGATGAACACTGAAGCTTTCTTT.

This clone has only one observation. The V and J genes are TRBV9 and TRBJ2-5; TRBD2 aligns across 14 bases. The CDR3 has 17 residues. Germline loops: CDR1 SGDLS, CDR2 YYNGEE. With V trimmed by 3 bases and J by 7 bases, 11 bases remained unmatched. The CDR3 DNA is TGTGCCAGCAGCGCCCACCCGGGACTAGCGGGGGAATCGACCCAGTACTTC. This gives the protein CASSAHPGLAGESTQYF. Full variable domain (outside the CDR3, taken from reference TRBV9 and TRBJ2-5): DSGVTQTPKHLITATGQRVTLRCSPRSGDLSVYWYQQSLDQGLQFLIQYYNGEERAKGNILERFSAQQFPDLHSELNLSSLELGDSALYFCASSAHPGLAGESTQYFGPGTRLLVL.

CDR3: CASSEGTGYAKNIQYF. Written as DNA, the CDR3 is TGTGCCAGCAGTGAAGGGACAGGGTACGCCAAAAACATTCAGTACTTC. The V gene is TRBV6-1, the J gene TRBJ2-4, with TRBD1 matching over 8 bases. Germline V lookup: CDR1 MNHNS, CDR2 SASEGT. The CDR3 spans 16 residues. The V gene end was trimmed by 1 base and the J gene end by 1 base; junction bases not matched to a gene: 3.

This chain connects TRBV25-1 to TRBJ2-1; no firm D call. CDR3 length: 14 amino acids. Trimming removed 3 bases at V and 7 bases at J, with 13 bases between. Looked up from germline, CDR1 is MGHDK and CDR2 is SYGVNS. The CDR3 loop is CASSDNIRVNEQFF. CDR3 nucleotide sequence: TGTGCCAGCAGTGATAATATAAGGGTTAATGAGCAGTTCTTC.

This clone was recorded once. The chain links TRBV4-2 to TRBJ2-5; possibly TRBD2 for D (6 bases). The J call is uncertain, as TRBJ2-7 better fits the DNA end. From germline, CDR1 is LGHNA and CDR2 YNFKEQ. The CDR3 is 16 amino acids. The CDR3 DNA reads as TGTGCCAGCAGCCAAGAGGGTTTGACTAGCTCCTACGAGCAGTACTTC. It is translated as CASSQEGLTSSYEQYF.

The chain uses TRBV9 and TRBJ2-1, with D uncertain. The germline CDR1 and CDR2 sequences are SGDLS and YYNGEE. Deletions cut 3 bases from V and 4 bases from J, with 17 bases between. This CDR3 comprises 16 residues. DNA for the CDR3: TGTGCCAGCAGCGGAACCGGCCAAACCCGGTACAATGAGCAGTTCTTC. This codes for CASSGTGQTRYNEQFF.

This CDR3 reads CASSLEGRGDYGYTF. DNA of the CDR3: TGTGCCAGCAGCTTGGAGGGCAGGGGGGACTATGGCTACACCTTC. V and J are TRBV5-6 and TRBJ1-2, with 7 nucleotides matching TRBD1. Germline V gene sequence: CDR1 SGHDT, CDR2 YYEEEE. The CDR3 loop spans 15 amino acids. The J segment lost 3 bases and the V segment lost 0 bases, leaving 5 bases of the junction unmatched.

This chain uses TRBV7-9 with TRBJ1-2, with 8 bases fitting TRBD1. The CDR3 has 16 residues. With 5 bases clipped from V and 3 bases from J, the junction kept 11 bases outside the gene matches. Germline V gene data show CDR1 as SEHNR and CDR2 as FQNEAQ (reference sequence). The CDR3 nucleotides read TGTGCCAGCAGCAGTCGACCTCAGGGGGCATACTATGGCTACACCTTC. It codes for CASSSRPQGAYYGYTF.

J is TRBJ2-3 and V is TRBV29-1; D call uncertain. This CDR3 has 12 amino acids. CDR1 is SQVTM, CDR2 ANQGSEA, per germline. The V end was cut by 3 bases, the J end by 1 base, with 5 bases between. The CDR3 DNA follows: TGCAGCGTTGAGGTGGGCACAGATACGCAGTATTTT. Its protein is CSVEVGTDTQYF.

This clone appeared a single time. V usage is TRBV7-2 and J usage is TRBJ2-5, with TRBD1 matching 8 bases. Matching the DNA end better, TRBJ2-7 makes the J call doubtful. This CDR3 contains 14 residues. Germline lookup yields CDR1 SGHTA and CDR2 FQGNSA. CDR3: CASSLPGGFVEQYF. CDR3 DNA: TGTGCCAGCAGCTTACCAGGGGGCTTCGTCGAGCAGTACTTC.

This chain connects TRBV29-1 to TRBJ1-2; D is unclear. Deletions cut 5 bases from V and 2 bases from J, with 9 bases between. This CDR3 has 12 amino acids. CDR1 is SQVTM and CDR2 is ANQGSEA in the germline V gene. The chain's CDR3 is CSVLDLNYGYTF. For the CDR3, the DNA is TGCAGCGTTTTGGATCTGAACTATGGCTACACCTTC.

This sequence joins TRBV7-9 and TRBJ2-3; 14 bases agree with TRBD2. Trimming took 5 bases from V and 4 from J; bases not matched to a gene: 11. The germline V gene encodes CDR1 SEHNR and CDR2 FQNEAQ (reference sequence). CDR3 length: 18 amino acids. Written as DNA, the CDR3 is TGTGCCAGCAGCCCCGCCGGGACTAGCGGGAGAGAGGCAGATACGCAGTATTTT. This gives the protein CASSPAGTSGREADTQYF.